The source of this T cell receptor beta chain is a study of tumor-infiltrating lymphocytes in oesophageal squamous cell carcinoma. TCRdb redid the calling of the PCR reads with MiXCR, one entry per CDR3 protein. The table includes around 12,000 distinct CDR3 sequences, 50% to 65% detected once. There are 15 residues in the CDR3. Germline V gene sequence: CDR1 SGHVS, CDR2 FNYEAQ. This chain uses TRBV7-6 with TRBJ2-3; D not certain. The J call may be incorrect, as the DNA end agrees better with TRBJ2-1. The material sequenced was esophageal tumor tissue. This clonotype was obtained from a female donor with esophageal squamous cell carcinoma. CDR3 sequence: CASSLGAGNRDEQFF. Here the CDR3 DNA reads TGTGCCAGCAGCTTAGGGGCCGGAAATAGGGATGAGCAGTTCTTC.